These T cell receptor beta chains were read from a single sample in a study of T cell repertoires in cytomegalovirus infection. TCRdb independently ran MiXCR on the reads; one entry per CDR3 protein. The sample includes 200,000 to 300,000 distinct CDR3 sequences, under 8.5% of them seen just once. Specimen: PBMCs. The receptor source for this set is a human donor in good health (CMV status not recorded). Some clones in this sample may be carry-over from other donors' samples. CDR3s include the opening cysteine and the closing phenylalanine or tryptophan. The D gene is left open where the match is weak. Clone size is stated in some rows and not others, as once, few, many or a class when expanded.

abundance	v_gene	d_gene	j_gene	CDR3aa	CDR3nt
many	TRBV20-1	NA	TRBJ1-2	CSASPRSYGYTF	TGCAGTGCTAGTCCACGCTCCTATGGCTACACCTTC
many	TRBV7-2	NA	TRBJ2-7	CASSRDRSLSSYEQYF	TGTGCCAGCAGCCGTGATAGGAGCCTGAGCTCCTACGAGCAGTACTTC
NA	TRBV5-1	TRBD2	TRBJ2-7	CASSSTAGGSFYEQYF	TGCGCCAGCAGCTCTACAGCGGGGGGATCCTTCTACGAGCAGTACTTC
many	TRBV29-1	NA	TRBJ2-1	CSATGFSYNEQFF	TGCAGCGCTACAGGGTTTTCCTACAATGAGCAGTTCTTC
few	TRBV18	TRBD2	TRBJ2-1	CASSPTTGLGTEQFF	TGTGCCAGCTCGCCAACCACGGGACTAGGCACTGAGCAGTTCTTC
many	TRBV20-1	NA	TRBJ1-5	CSAWWGNQPQHF	TGCAGTGCTTGGTGGGGGAATCAGCCCCAGCATTTT
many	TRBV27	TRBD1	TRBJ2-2	CASSLIARDRNTGELFF	TGTGCCAGCAGTTTAATAGCCCGGGACAGGAACACCGGGGAGCTGTTTTTT
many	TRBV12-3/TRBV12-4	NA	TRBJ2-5	CASSSDARGTQYF	TGTGCCAGCAGCTCCGACGCCCGAGGGACCCAGTACTTC
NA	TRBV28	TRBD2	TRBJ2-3	CASGRLAGTDTQYF	TGTGCCAGCGGCCGGCTAGCGGGCACAGATACGCAGTATTTT
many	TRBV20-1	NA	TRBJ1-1	CSAREGAAEAFF	TGCAGTGCTAGAGAGGGGGCAGCTGAAGCTTTCTTT
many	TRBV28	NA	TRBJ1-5	CASSQDWSNQPQHF	TGTGCCAGCAGTCAGGACTGGAGCAATCAGCCCCAGCATTTT
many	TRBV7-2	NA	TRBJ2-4	CASSLGGIAKNIQYF	TGTGCCAGCAGCTTAGGCGGGATAGCCAAAAACATTCAGTACTTC
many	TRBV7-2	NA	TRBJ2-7	CASSRTGRYAYEQYF	TGTGCCAGCAGTCGGACCGGGAGATACGCTTACGAGCAGTACTTC
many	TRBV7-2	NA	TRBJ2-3	CASSLQIPDTQYF	TGTGCCAGCAGCTTACAGATCCCAGATACGCAGTATTTT
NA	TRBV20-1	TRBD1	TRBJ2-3	CSAQQGATDTQYF	TGCAGTGCTCAACAGGGGGCCACAGATACGCAGTATTTT
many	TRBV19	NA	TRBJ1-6	CASRVKAQNSPLHF	TGTGCCAGTCGGGTCAAAGCCCAGAATTCACCCCTCCACTTT
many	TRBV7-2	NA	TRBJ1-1	CASSFAGQMNTEAFF	TGTGCCAGCAGCTTCGCGGGACAAATGAACACTGAAGCTTTCTTT
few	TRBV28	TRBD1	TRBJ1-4	CASSFSRGRIEKLFF	TGTGCCAGCAGTTTCAGCAGGGGGCGAATCGAAAAACTGTTTTTT
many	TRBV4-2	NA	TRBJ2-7	CASSQGSGSSSYEQYF	TGTGCCAGCAGCCAAGGGTCAGGCAGTTCTTCCTACGAGCAGTACTTC
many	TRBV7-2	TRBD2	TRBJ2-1	CASKEKLAGANEQFF	TGTGCCAGCAAGGAAAAACTAGCGGGGGCAAATGAGCAGTTCTTC
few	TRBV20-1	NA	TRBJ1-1	CSASSPRTFGTEAFF	TGCAGTGCTTCCTCCCCGAGGACCTTTGGCACTGAAGCTTTCTTT
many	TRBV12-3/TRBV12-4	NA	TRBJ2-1	CASSSDPGVQFF	TGTGCCAGCAGTTCTGACCCGGGTGTGCAGTTCTTC
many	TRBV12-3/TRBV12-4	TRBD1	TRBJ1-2	CASSQDRGKGGYTF	TGTGCCAGCAGCCAGGACAGGGGGAAAGGTGGCTACACCTTC
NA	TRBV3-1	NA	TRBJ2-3	CASSQLPSTDTQYF	TGTGCCAGCAGCCAGCTCCCCTCAACAGATACGCAGTATTTT
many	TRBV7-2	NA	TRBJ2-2	CASSRQRNTGELFF	TGTGCCAGCAGCCGACAGAGGAACACCGGGGAGCTGTTTTTT
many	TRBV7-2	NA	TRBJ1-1	CASSSGGVPEAFF	TGTGCCAGCAGCTCCGGCGGAGTCCCTGAAGCTTTCTTT
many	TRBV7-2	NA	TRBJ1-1	CASTGGGIRTEAFF	TGTGCCAGCACCGGAGGGGGTATAAGAACTGAAGCTTTCTTT
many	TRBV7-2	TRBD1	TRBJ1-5	CASSPGQGVGPQHF	TGTGCCAGCAGCCCTGGACAGGGAGTAGGACCCCAGCATTTT
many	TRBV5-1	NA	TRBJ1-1	CASSLFQDTEAFF	TGCGCCAGCAGCTTGTTTCAGGACACTGAAGCTTTCTTT
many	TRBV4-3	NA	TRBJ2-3	CASSQGFTTDTQYF	TGCGCCAGCAGCCAGGGCTTCACCACAGATACGCAGTATTTT
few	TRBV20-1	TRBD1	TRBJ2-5	CSARGQGAEGETQYF	TGCAGTGCTAGAGGACAGGGGGCTGAAGGAGAGACCCAGTACTTC
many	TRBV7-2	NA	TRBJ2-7	CASSSLNRGNEQYF	TGTGCCAGCAGCTCCCTAAATAGGGGAAACGAGCAGTACTTC
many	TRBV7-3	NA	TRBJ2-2	CASSPDTGELFF	TGTGCCAGCAGCCCCGACACCGGGGAGCTGTTTTTT
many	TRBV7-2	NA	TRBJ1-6	CASSMGIWEPLHF	TGTGCCAGCAGTATGGGCATTTGGGAACCCCTCCACTTT
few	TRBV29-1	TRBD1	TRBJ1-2	CSFREEDRDYGYTF	TGCAGCTTCCGAGAGGAGGACAGGGACTATGGCTACACCTTC
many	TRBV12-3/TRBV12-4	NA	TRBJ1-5	CASSFRGGDQPQHF	TGTGCCAGCAGTTTCCGGGGGGGGGATCAGCCCCAGCATTTT
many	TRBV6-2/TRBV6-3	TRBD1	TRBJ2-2	CASSHKIGQGIRVGELFF	TGTGCCAGCAGTCACAAGATTGGACAGGGGATTCGTGTCGGGGAGCTGTTTTTT
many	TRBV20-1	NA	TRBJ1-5	CSASRGSEGVKPQHF	TGCAGTGCTAGTCGAGGCTCGGAGGGTGTGAAGCCCCAGCATTTT
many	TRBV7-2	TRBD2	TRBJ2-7	CASSSGGSGTPYEQYF	TGTGCCAGCAGCTCTGGGGGTAGCGGGACTCCCTACGAGCAGTACTTC
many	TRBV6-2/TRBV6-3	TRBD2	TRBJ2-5	CASTHPLGGETQYF	TGTGCCAGCACCCACCCGCTGGGGGGGGAGACCCAGTACTTC
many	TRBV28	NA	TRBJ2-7	CASSLPTGQEQYF	TGTGCCAGCAGTCTCCCGACCGGACAGGAGCAGTACTTC
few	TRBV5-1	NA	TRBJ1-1	CASSSGPSGTEAFF	TGCGCCAGCAGCTCCGGCCCCTCGGGCACTGAAGCTTTCTTT
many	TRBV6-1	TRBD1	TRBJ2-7	CASSQDRGHEQYF	TGTGCCAGCAGTCAGGACAGGGGGCACGAGCAGTACTTC
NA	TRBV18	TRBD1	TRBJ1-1	CASSAGGSNTEAFF	TGTGCCAGCTCAGCAGGGGGCTCGAACACTGAAGCTTTCTTT
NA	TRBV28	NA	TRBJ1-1	CASSSPSGQASEAFF	TGTGCCAGCAGTTCCCCGTCCGGTCAGGCAAGTGAAGCTTTCTTT
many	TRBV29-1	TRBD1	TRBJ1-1	CSVDRLNTEAFF	TGCAGCGTGGACAGGCTGAACACTGAAGCTTTCTTT
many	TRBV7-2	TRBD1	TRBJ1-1	CASSPTGQGGTEAFF	TGTGCCAGCAGCCCTACCGGACAGGGTGGGACTGAAGCTTTCTTT
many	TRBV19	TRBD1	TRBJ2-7	CASSSSGTGTYEQYF	TGTGCCAGTAGCAGCTCCGGGACAGGGACCTACGAGCAGTACTTC
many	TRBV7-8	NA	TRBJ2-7	CASSLTGLDYEQYF	TGTGCCAGCAGCTTAACAGGGCTAGACTACGAGCAGTACTTC
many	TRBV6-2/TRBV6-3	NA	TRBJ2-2	CASRRPANTGELFF	TGTGCCAGCAGGAGGCCCGCGAACACCGGGGAGCTGTTTTTT
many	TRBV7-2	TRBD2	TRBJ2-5	CASSRGGQETQYF	TGTGCCAGCAGCCGGGGGGGCCAAGAGACCCAGTACTTC
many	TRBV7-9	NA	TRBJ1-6	CASTVDSKYSPLHF	TGTGCCAGCACCGTAGACAGCAAGTATTCACCCCTCCACTTT
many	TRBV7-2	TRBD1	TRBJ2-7	CASSALTGQGLYEQYF	TGTGCCAGCAGCGCCCTAACGGGACAGGGCCTCTACGAGCAGTACTTC
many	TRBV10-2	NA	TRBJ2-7	CASSVGGNSYEQYF	TGCGCCAGCTCTGTAGGCGGAAACTCCTACGAGCAGTACTTC
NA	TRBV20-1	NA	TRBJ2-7	CSARGTYEQYF	TGCAGTGCTAGAGGGACGTACGAGCAGTACTTC
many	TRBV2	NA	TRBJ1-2	CATSNGLIYGYTF	TGTGCCACCTCTAATGGACTGATCTATGGCTACACCTTC
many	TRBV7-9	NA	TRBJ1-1	CASSPLPVNTEAFF	TGTGCCAGCAGCCCCCTCCCGGTGAACACTGAAGCTTTCTTT
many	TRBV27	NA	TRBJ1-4	CASSFPGSNEKLFF	TGTGCCAGCAGTTTCCCAGGGTCTAATGAAAAACTGTTTTTT